The rows below give T cell receptor beta chains drawn from one sample of a study of blood T cell repertoires in COVID-19. Some clones are missing from TCRdb's copy, which holds only in-frame ones; the method was immunoSEQ multiplex PCR. The table lists almost 400,000 clones, 88% of them singletons. The sequencing input was PBMCs or T cells enriched from blood (not recorded which). These receptors all stem from a woman in her twenties or thirties with acute COVID-19. Both conserved end residues are part of each CDR3. Fields, in order: V gene, J gene, CDR3 protein.

TRBV6-6	TRBJ1-4	CASSGQGNEKLFF
TRBV9	TRBJ2-2	CASSVRGRNTGELFF
TRBV4-1	TRBJ2-1	CASSQGTGGFYNEQFF
TRBV6-1	TRBJ2-1	CASSEAYTYLTSHLFF
TRBV30	TRBJ2-7	CAWRRQVYEQYF
TRBV2	TRBJ1-5	CASSDGGMQRQPQHF
TRBV9	TRBJ2-2	CASSFRGVNTGELFF
TRBV14	TRBJ2-1	CASSPSLVGAGDPGEQFF
TRBV7-9	TRBJ1-1	CASSWDSQAFF
TRBV5-6	TRBJ1-5	CASSFRDRLNSNQPQHF
TRBV7-2	TRBJ1-3	CATASSPALSGNTIYF
TRBV18	TRBJ1-1	CASSPPLDTEAFF
TRBV10-3	TRBJ1-3	CAISPATGSRGNTIYF
TRBV5-4	TRBJ2-1	CASSASGTAYNEQFF
TRBV12-3/TRBV12-4	TRBJ1-2	CASSPGGYTF
TRBV6-6	TRBJ2-7	CASRAVTPYEQYF